This is a list of T cell receptor beta chains from one sample in a study of cytomegalovirus exposure and HLA in healthy donors. TCRdb's table, derived via immunoSEQ multiplex PCR, lists solely in-frame clones and lacks some. The sample records roughly 200,000 clones, just over 75% being singletons. The sample was PBMCs. The origin of the receptors is a woman aged 55-70 years in good health and CMV-seropositive. The CDR3 runs from the conserved cysteine through the conserved F or W. D genes are given only for firm matches. Clone size is not always given. Where it is, it says once, few, many or a class for expanded clones.

D gene	V gene	clone size	J gene	CDR3 protein	CDR3 DNA
.	TRBV7-9	.	TRBJ2-5	CASSLFKRQETQYF	TGTGCCAGCAGCTTATTTAAGCGGCAAGAGACCCAGTACTTC
.	TRBV12-5	.	TRBJ2-2	CASGLLGTTGELFF	TGTGCTAGTGGTTTACTCGGTACCACCGGGGAGCTGTTTTTT
TRBD1	TRBV7-2	.	TRBJ2-7	CASSLRQGGAGSYEQYF	TGTGCCAGCAGCTTACGACAGGGGGGCGCTGGCTCCTACGAGCAGTACTTC
TRBD1	TRBV6-5	.	TRBJ1-1	CASYSRGVFVAFF	TGTGCCAGTTACTCCAGGGGGGTCTTTGTGGCTTTCTTT
TRBD1	TRBV11-3	.	TRBJ2-2	CASGPQGATGELFF	TGTGCCAGCGGACCTCAGGGGGCGACCGGGGAGCTGTTTTTT
.	TRBV30	.	TRBJ2-4	CAWSEPAGSLAKNIQYF	TGTGCCTGGAGTGAACCAGCGGGTTCTTTAGCCAAAAACATTCAGTACTTC
.	TRBV18	.	TRBJ1-6	CASSLGSSYNSPLHF	TGTGCCAGCTCCCTCGGGAGCTCCTATAATTCACCCCTCCACTTT
TRBD1	TRBV18	few	TRBJ1-1	CASSLGQMNTEAFF	TGTGCCAGCTCTCTGGGACAGATGAACACTGAAGCTTTCTTT
TRBD1	TRBV10-3	.	TRBJ2-3	CAGRQGPRDTDTQYF	TGTGCCGGCCGACAGGGGCCAAGGGACACAGATACGCAGTATTTT
TRBD1	TRBV10-3	.	TRBJ2-7	CAIRGTGEGYEQYF	TGTGCCATCAGGGGGACAGGGGAGGGATACGAGCAGTACTTC
TRBD1	TRBV23-1	.	TRBJ2-7	CASSLGQGYEQYF	TGCGCCAGCAGTCTCGGACAGGGCTACGAGCAGTACTTC
TRBD1	TRBV10-3	.	TRBJ1-1	CAIRMTGETEAFF	TGTGCCATCAGGATGACAGGGGAGACTGAAGCTTTCTTT
.	TRBV19	.	TRBJ2-3	CASSPGFVSTDTQYF	TGTGCCAGTAGTCCAGGATTTGTAAGCACAGATACGCAGTATTTT
TRBD1	TRBV27	.	TRBJ1-5	CASSPGTGGQPQHF	TGTGCCAGCAGTCCTGGGACAGGAGGGCAGCCCCAGCATTTT
.	TRBV28	.	TRBJ1-1	CASTGPPGTSPEAFF	TGTGCCAGTACCGGCCCACCGGGAACATCTCCTGAAGCTTTCTTT
TRBD2	TRBV7-9	.	TRBJ2-1	CSSTRGGPQFF	TGTTCCAGCACCCGGGGGGGACCCCAGTTCTTC
TRBD2	TRBV5-1	.	TRBJ2-1	CASSLPSGRTYNEQFF	TGCGCCAGCAGTTTACCTAGCGGGAGGACCTACAATGAGCAGTTCTTC
TRBD2	TRBV30	.	TRBJ2-1	CAWSLGLAAYNEQFF	TGTGCCTGGTCACTAGGACTAGCGGCTTACAATGAGCAGTTCTTC
.	TRBV2	.	TRBJ1-3	CASSPPIGLKGNTIYF	TGTGCCAGCAGTCCCCCGATTGGGCTAAAAGGAAACACCATATATTTT
TRBD2	TRBV7-9	.	TRBJ2-3	CSSSRGTSGVSTDTQYF	TGTTCCAGCAGCCGTGGGACTAGCGGGGTTAGCACAGATACGCAGTATTTT
.	TRBV11-2	.	TRBJ1-3	CASSLSGADTIYF	TGTGCCAGCAGCTTAAGTGGGGCAGACACCATATATTTT
.	TRBV7-2	.	TRBJ2-2	CASTSNTGELFF	TGTGCCAGCACCTCGAACACCGGGGAGCTGTTTTTT
TRBD1	TRBV30	once	TRBJ2-7	CAWSAEAGGLKQYF	TGTGCCTGGAGTGCGGAGGCAGGGGGCCTCAAGCAGTACTTC
.	TRBV14	.	TRBJ2-1	CASSPSLYNEQFF	TGTGCCAGCAGTCCCTCTTTGTACAATGAGCAGTTCTTC
.	TRBV21-1	.	TRBJ1-2	CASSRDSRRRGYTF	TGTGCCAGCAGCCGGGACAGCCGCAGGAGGGGCTACACCTTC
.	TRBV4-2	.	TRBJ1-2	CASSQETGRPNYGYTF	TGTGCCAGCAGCCAAGAAACAGGCCGTCCTAACTATGGCTACACCTTC
.	TRBV5-4	few	TRBJ2-1	CASSVQQTTQFF	TGTGCCAGCAGTGTCCAGCAAACTACGCAGTTCTTC
.	TRBV5-1	.	TRBJ2-3	CASSLAVGGAASTDTQYF	TGCGCCAGCAGCTTGGCTGTCGGGGGAGCAGCCAGCACAGATACGCAGTATTTT
TRBD1	TRBV28	.	TRBJ2-7	CASSSGQGNYEQYF	TGTGCCAGCAGTTCGGGACAGGGAAACTACGAGCAGTACTTC
.	TRBV28	.	TRBJ2-1	CASTGGAYNEQFF	TGTGCCAGCACAGGAGGAGCCTACAATGAGCAGTTCTTC
TRBD1	TRBV29-1	few	TRBJ1-1	CSVKTGASSPGAFF	TGCAGCGTTAAGACAGGGGCTTCTTCTCCAGGGGCTTTCTTT
TRBD1	TRBV28	.	TRBJ2-5	CASSLYGTGGSGTQYF	TGTGCCAGCAGTTTATACGGGACAGGGGGCAGCGGGACCCAGTACTTC
TRBD2	TRBV9	.	TRBJ2-3	CASSPLAGGREDTQYF	TGTGCCAGCAGCCCCCTAGCGGGGGGGCGGGAAGATACGCAGTATTTT
.	TRBV4-1	once	TRBJ1-2	CASSQDPARGGSGYTF	TGCGCCAGCAGCCAAGACCCGGCCAGGGGCGGTTCGGGCTACACCTTC
TRBD1	TRBV7-2	.	TRBJ1-6	CASRQSTGDNSPLHF	TGTGCCAGCAGACAATCGACAGGGGATAATTCACCCCTCCACTTT
TRBD2	TRBV9	.	TRBJ2-5	CASSVGSSGGKETQYF	TGTGCCAGCAGCGTAGGTTCTAGCGGGGGGAAAGAGACCCAGTACTTC
.	TRBV5-1	.	TRBJ2-1	CASSLVALRNEQFF	TGCGCCAGCAGCTTGGTAGCCCTTCGCAATGAGCAGTTCTTC